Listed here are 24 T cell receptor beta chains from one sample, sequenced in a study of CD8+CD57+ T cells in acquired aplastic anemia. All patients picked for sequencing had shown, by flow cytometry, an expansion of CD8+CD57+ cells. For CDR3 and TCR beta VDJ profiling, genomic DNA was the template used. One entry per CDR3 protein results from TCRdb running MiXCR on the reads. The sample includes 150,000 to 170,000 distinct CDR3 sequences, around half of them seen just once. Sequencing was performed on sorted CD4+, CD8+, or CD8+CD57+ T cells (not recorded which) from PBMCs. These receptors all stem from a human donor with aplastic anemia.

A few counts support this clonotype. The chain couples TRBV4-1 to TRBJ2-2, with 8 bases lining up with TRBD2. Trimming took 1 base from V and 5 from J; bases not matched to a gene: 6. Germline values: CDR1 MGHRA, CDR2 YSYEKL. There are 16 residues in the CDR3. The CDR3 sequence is CASSQVRGGGTGELFF. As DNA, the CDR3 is TGCGCCAGCAGCCAAGTCCGGGGGGGGGGTACCGGGGAGCTGTTTTTT.

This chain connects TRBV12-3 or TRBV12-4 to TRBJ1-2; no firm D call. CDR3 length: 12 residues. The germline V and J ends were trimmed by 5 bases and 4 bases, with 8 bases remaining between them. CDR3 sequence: CASSPNSYGYTF. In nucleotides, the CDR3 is TGTGCCAGCAGTCCTAACAGCTATGGCTACACCTTC.

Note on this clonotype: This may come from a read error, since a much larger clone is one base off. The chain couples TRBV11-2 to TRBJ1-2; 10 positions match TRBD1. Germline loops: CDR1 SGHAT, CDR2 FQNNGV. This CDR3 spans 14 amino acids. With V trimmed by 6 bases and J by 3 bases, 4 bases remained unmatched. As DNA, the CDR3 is TGTGCCAGCAGAGGGGACAGGGGTGACTATGGCTACACCTTC. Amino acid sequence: CASRGDRGDYGYTF.

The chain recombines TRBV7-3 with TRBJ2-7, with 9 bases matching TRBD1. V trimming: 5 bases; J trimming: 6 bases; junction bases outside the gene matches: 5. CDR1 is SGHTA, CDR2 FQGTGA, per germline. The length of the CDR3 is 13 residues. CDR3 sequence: CASSVTGGGEQYF. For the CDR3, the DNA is TGTGCCAGCAGCGTTACAGGGGGCGGCGAGCAGTACTTC.

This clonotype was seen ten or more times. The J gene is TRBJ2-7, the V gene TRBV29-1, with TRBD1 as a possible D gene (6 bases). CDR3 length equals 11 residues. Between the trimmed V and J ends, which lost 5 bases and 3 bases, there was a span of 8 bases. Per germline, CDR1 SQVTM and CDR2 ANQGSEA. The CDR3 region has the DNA TGCAGCGTTCAACAGGGCTACGAGCAGTACTTC. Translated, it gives CSVQQGYEQYF.

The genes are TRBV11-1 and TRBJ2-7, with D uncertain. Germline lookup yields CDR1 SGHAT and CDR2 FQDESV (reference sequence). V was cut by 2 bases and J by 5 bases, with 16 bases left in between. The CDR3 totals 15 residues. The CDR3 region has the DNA TGTGCCAGCAGCTTACGGCAACTCGGTCTCCACGAGCAGTACTTC. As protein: CASSLRQLGLHEQYF.

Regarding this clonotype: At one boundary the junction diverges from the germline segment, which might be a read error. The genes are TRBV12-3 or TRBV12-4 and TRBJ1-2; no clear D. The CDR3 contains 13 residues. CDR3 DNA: TGTGCCAGCAATCCTAGAGGCAACTATGACTACACCTTC. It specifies CASNPRGNYDYTF.

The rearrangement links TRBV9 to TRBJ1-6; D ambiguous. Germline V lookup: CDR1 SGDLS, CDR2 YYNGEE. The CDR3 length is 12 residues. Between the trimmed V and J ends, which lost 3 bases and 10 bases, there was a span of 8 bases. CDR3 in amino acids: CASSAGRSPLHF. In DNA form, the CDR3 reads TGTGCCAGCAGCGCGGGGAGGTCACCCCTCCACTTT.

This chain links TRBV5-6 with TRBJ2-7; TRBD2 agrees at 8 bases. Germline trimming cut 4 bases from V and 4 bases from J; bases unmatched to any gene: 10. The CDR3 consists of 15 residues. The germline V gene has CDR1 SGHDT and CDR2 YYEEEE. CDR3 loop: CASSPPSGRTYEQYF. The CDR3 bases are TGTGCCAGCAGCCCGCCGAGCGGGAGAACATACGAGCAGTACTTC.

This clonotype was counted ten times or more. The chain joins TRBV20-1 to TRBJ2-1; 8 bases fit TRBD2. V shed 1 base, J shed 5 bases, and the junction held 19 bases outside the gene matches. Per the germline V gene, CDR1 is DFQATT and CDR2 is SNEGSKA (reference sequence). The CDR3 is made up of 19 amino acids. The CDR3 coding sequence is TGCAGTGCTAGAGGAGTACGGCCGGCCCCGGGGGGGCCCGACAATGAGCAGTTCTTC. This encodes CSARGVRPAPGGPDNEQFF.

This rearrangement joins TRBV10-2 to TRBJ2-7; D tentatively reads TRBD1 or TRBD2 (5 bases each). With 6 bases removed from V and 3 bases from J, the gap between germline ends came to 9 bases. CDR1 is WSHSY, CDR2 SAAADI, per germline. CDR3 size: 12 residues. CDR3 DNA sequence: TGCGCCAGCAGAAGGGACGGCTACGAGCAGTACTTC. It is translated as CASRRDGYEQYF.

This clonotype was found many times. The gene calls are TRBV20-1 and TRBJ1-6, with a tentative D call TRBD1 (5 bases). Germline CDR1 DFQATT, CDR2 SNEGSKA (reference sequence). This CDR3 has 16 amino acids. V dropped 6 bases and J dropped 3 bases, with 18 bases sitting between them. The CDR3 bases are TGCAGTGCCCCGCAGGGACCGCCGAGCTATAATTCACCCCTCCACTTT. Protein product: CSAPQGPPSYNSPLHF.

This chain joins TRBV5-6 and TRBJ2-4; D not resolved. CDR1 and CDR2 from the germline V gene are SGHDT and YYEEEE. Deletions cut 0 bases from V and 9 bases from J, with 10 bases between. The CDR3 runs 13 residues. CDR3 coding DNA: TGTGCCAGCAGCTTGGGGTGGGGTGGCATTCAGTACTTC. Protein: CASSLGWGGIQYF.

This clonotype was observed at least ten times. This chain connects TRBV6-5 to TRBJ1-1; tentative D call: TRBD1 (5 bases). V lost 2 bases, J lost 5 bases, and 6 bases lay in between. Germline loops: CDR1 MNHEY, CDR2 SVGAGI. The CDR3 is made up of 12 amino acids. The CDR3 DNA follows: TGTGCCAGCAGTTACGAGGGGACTGAAGCTTTCTTT. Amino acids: CASSYEGTEAFF.

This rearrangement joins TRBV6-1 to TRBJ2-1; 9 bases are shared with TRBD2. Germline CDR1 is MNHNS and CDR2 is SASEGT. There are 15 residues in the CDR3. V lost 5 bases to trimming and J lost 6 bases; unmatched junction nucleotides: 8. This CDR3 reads CASSLSGGQSNEQFF. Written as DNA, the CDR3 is TGTGCCAGCAGTCTAAGCGGGGGGCAGAGCAATGAGCAGTTCTTC.

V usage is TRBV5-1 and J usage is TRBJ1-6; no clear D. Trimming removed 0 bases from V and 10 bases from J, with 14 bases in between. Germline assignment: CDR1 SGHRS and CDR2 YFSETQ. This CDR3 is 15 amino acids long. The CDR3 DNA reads TGCGCCAGCAGCTTGGGTGTTGGGCGAAGGTCACCCCTCCACTTT. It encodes CASSLGVGRRSPLHF.

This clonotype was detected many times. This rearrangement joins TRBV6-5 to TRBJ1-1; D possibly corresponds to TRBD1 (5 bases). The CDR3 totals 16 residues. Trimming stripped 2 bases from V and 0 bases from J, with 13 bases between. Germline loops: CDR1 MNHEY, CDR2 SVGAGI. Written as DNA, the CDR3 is TGTGCCAGCAGTTACGACGGCGGGGCAATGAACACTGAAGCTTTCTTT. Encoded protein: CASSYDGGAMNTEAFF.

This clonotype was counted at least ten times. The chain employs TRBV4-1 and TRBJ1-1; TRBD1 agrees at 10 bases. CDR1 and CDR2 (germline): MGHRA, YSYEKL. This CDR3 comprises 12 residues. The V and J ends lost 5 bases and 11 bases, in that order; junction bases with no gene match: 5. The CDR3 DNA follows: TGCGCCAGCAGCTATGGACAGGGGGAGGCTTTCTTT. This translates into CASSYGQGEAFF.

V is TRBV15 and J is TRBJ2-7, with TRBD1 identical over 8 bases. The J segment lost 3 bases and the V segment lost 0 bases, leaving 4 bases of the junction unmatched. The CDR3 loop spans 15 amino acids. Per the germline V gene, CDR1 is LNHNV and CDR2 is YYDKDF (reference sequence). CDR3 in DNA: TGTGCCACCAGCAGAGATACGACAGGGGTCTACGAGCAGTACTTC. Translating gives CATSRDTTGVYEQYF.

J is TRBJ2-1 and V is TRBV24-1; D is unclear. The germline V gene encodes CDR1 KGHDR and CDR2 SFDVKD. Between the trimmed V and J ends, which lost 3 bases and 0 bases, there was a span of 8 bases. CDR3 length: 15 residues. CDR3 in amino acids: CATSDAVDSYNEQFF. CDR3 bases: TGTGCCACCAGTGATGCTGTAGACTCCTACAATGAGCAGTTCTTC.

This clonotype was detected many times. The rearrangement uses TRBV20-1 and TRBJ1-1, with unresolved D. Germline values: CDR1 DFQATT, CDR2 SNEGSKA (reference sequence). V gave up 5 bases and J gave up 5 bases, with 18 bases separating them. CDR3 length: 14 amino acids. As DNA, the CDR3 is TGCAGTGCTGGAGCGGGTGCCGGGGAAACTGAAGCTTTCTTT. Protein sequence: CSAGAGAGETEAFF.

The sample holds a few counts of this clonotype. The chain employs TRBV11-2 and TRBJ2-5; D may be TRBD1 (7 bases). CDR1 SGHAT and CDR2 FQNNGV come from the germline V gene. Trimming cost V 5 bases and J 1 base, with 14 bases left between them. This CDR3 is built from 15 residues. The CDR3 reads CASSRGRGPQETQYF. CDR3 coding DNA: TGTGCCAGCAGCAGGGGGCGGGGCCCCCAAGAGACCCAGTACTTC.

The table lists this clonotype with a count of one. The CDR3 nucleotides read TGTGCCACCAGCAGACAGGGGGCAACTAATGAAAAACTGTTTTTT. Its translation is CATSRQGATNEKLFF. V gene TRBV15 combines with J gene TRBJ1-4, with TRBD1 identical over 7 bases. Germline trimming cut 2 bases from V and 0 bases from J; bases unmatched to any gene: 0. Germline assignment: CDR1 LNHNV and CDR2 YYDKDF (reference sequence). The CDR3 runs to 15 residues. Full variable domain (remainder filled in from reference TRBV15 and TRBJ1-4): DAMVIQNPRYQVTQFGKPVTLSCSQTLNHNVMYWYQQKSSQAPKLLFHYYDKDFNNEADTPDNFQSRRPNTSFCFLDIRSPGLGDTAMYLCATSRQGATNEKLFFGSGTQLSVL.

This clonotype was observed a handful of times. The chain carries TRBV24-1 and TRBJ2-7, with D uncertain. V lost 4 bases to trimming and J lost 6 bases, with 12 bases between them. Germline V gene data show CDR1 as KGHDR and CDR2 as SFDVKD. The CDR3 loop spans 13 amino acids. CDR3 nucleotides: TGTGCCACCAGTGACCACGCTTGGGGCGAGCAGTACTTC. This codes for CATSDHAWGEQYF.